One and the same sample provided the 22 T cell receptor beta chains below, sequenced in a study of shared clonotypes between healthy human individuals. Repertoires were generated with immunoSEQ multiplex PCR, while TCRdb's copy carries only in-frame clones and drops some. The sample has approximately 2.5 million clones, around 94% seen once. Sequenced material: naive CD4+ T cells sorted from blood. Documented subset: CD45RA+ positively selected. The receptors originated from a young man in good health.

V usage is TRBV4-1 and J usage is TRBJ2-5; D not resolved. Germline V gene lookup returns CDR1 MGHRA and CDR2 YSYEKL. V lost 1 base and J lost 5, with 17 bases in between. This CDR3 comprises 16 residues. CDR3 coding DNA: TGCGCCAGCAGCCAAGTAATCGGACCCCCTCGGGAGACCCAGTACTTC. It translates to CASSQVIGPPRETQYF.

CDR3 region: CASSLGPVEEQYF. The CDR3 DNA sequence: TGTGCCAGCAGCTTAGGGCCCGTGGAGGAGCAGTACTTC. The chain employs TRBV7-2 and TRBJ2-7; D unresolved. The CDR3 has 13 amino acids. CDR1 is SGHTA and CDR2 is FQGNSA in the germline V gene. V shed 1 base and J shed 7 bases, with 11 bases lying between them.

The chain joins TRBV27 to TRBJ1-2; 8 bases line up with TRBD1. The germline CDR1 and CDR2 sequences are MNHEY and SMNVEV (reference sequence). This CDR3 is 15 amino acids long. Unmatched junction bases numbered 7, after V lost 3 bases and J lost 4 bases. CDR3 DNA sequence: TGTGCCAGCAGTTTCCTAAGGACAGGGCCCTATGGCTACACCTTC. This encodes CASSFLRTGPYGYTF.

This sequence joins TRBV7-2 and TRBJ2-1; D remains ambiguous. Germline CDR1 SGHTA, CDR2 FQGNSA. The CDR3 loop spans 14 amino acids. V was trimmed by 5 bases and J by 6 bases, leaving 14 bases between them. The CDR3 DNA is TGTGCCAGCAGCCCTAGGACGGAGAGCAATGAGCAGTTCTTC. Translation gives CASSPRTESNEQFF.

This sequence joins TRBV5-1 and TRBJ2-7; weak D call: TRBD1 (6 bases). V gave up 4 bases and J gave up 5 bases, with 19 bases separating them. Germline CDR1 and CDR2: SGHRS and YFSETQ. CDR3 length: 15 amino acids. CDR3 sequence (DNA): TGCGCCAGCAGCGGATCGTTGACAGGCCGGAACGAGCAGTACTTC. It codes for CASSGSLTGRNEQYF.

This chain links TRBV5-1 with TRBJ2-7; 8 nucleotides agree with TRBD2. The CDR3 extends over 15 amino acids. CDR1 is SGHRS, CDR2 YFSETQ, per germline. V gave up 0 bases and J gave up 5 bases; unmatched junction bases: 7. The CDR3 DNA is TGCGCCAGCAGCTTGGGACGGGAGGGCCCCCACGAGCAGTACTTC. This codes for CASSLGREGPHEQYF.

Regarding this clone: The same CDR3 is also encoded by other DNA sequences in this sample. The genes are TRBV9 and TRBJ1-3; 7 bases are shared with TRBD1. This CDR3 is 15 amino acids long. V was pared by 2 bases and J by 0 bases, with 2 bases of the junction left unmatched. Germline loops: CDR1 SGDLS, CDR2 YYNGEE. The CDR3 DNA reads TGTGCCAGCAGCGTGGGACAGTCCTCTGGAAACACCATATATTTT. This codes for CASSVGQSSGNTIYF.

The chain carries TRBV25-1 and TRBJ2-3; 9 bases line up with TRBD2. The ends lost 10 bases at V and 6 bases at J; junction bases unmatched: 11. The CDR3 extends over 14 amino acids. Germline values: CDR1 MGHDK, CDR2 SYGVNS. CDR3 sequence reads: CATREAGGLDTQYF. The CDR3 DNA reads TGTGCCACTCGGGAGGCGGGAGGGCTCGATACGCAGTATTTT.

The chain has TRBV7-3 and TRBJ2-2; TRBD2 matches 8 bases. Germline CDR1 reads SGHTA; CDR2 reads FQGTGA. V was pared by 5 bases and J by 7 bases, with 3 bases of the junction left unmatched. The CDR3 runs to 13 residues. The CDR3 bases are TGTGCCAGCAGCCCAGGGACTAGCGGGGAGCTGTTTTTT. Protein sequence: CASSPGTSGELFF. Filled out from reference TRBV7-3 and TRBJ2-2, the complete variable domain reads GAGVSQTPSNKVTEKGKYVELRCDPISGHTALYWYRQSLGQGPEFLIYFQGTGAADDSGLPNDRFFAVRPEGSVSTLKIQRTERGDSAVYLCASSPGTSGELFFGEGSRLTVL.

Regarding this clone: Other DNA variants within this sample encode the same CDR3. The V and J genes are TRBV5-1 and TRBJ2-3; D is tentatively TRBD1 or TRBD2 (5 bases each). V was shortened by 0 bases and J by 1 base, with 9 bases between the two germline ends. This CDR3 is built from 15 residues. Germline lookup yields CDR1 SGHRS and CDR2 YFSETQ. The CDR3 nucleotides are TGCGCCAGCAGCTTGGTGGGGGACGGCACAGATACGCAGTATTTT. Translation gives CASSLVGDGTDTQYF.

CDR3 sequence: CASSVELGGVYGYTF. The DNA of the CDR3 is TGTGCCAGCAGCGTAGAGTTAGGGGGTGTCTATGGCTACACCTTC. The rearrangement uses TRBV9 and TRBJ1-2, with D possibly TRBD1 on 6 matching bases. The ends were cut back, 0 bases at V and 4 bases at J, with 13 bases in the middle. Germline values: CDR1 SGDLS, CDR2 YYNGEE. The CDR3 is 15 residues long.

On this clone: Other DNA sequences from this sample encode an identical CDR3 as well. The chain employs TRBV5-1 and TRBJ2-7, with D possibly TRBD2 on 6 matching bases. Germline V gene sequence: CDR1 SGHRS, CDR2 YFSETQ. Trimming shortened V by 2 bases and J by 0 bases, and 12 bases separated the two germline ends. The CDR3 has 15 amino acids. The CDR3 DNA sequence: TGCGCCAGCAGCTTAGTCCCGGGGGTCTCCTACGAGCAGTACTTC. Translated, it gives CASSLVPGVSYEQYF. Supplemented by reference TRBV5-1 and TRBJ2-7, the full variable domain reads KAGVTQTPRYLIKTRGQQVTLSCSPISGHRSVSWYQQTPGQGLQFLFEYFSETQRNKGNFPGRFSGRQFSNSRSEMNVSTLELGDSALYLCASSLVPGVSYEQYFGPGTRLTVT.

The gene calls are TRBV19 and TRBJ2-7; D is perhaps TRBD1 (5 bases). The CDR3 has 13 amino acids. Germline assignment: CDR1 LNHDA and CDR2 SQIVND (reference sequence). The V end lost 10 bases, the J end lost 7 bases, and 20 bases lay between the germline ends. CDR3 DNA sequence: TGTGCCACAACGGGCCTGATGGGGCGGGAGCAGTACTTC. Translation: CATTGLMGREQYF. The full variable domain, rest sourced from reference TRBV19 and TRBJ2-7, is DGGITQSPKYLFRKEGQNVTLSCEQNLNHDAMYWYRQDPGQGLRLIYYSQIVNDFQKGDIAEGYSVSREKKESFPLTVTSAQKNPTAFYLCATTGLMGREQYFGPGTRLTVT.

The DNA for the CDR3 is TGTGCCAGCAGCTTAGGCTTGGAGCGGGACTCCAGAGGGCAGTTCTTC. It codes for CASSLGLERDSRGQFF. This chain joins TRBV7-2 and TRBJ2-1; 7 bases fit TRBD2. Germline CDR1 and CDR2: SGHTA and FQGNSA. Trimming removed 1 base from V and 12 bases from J; junction bases left unmatched: 15. This CDR3 comprises 16 residues.

The V and J genes are TRBV7-3 and TRBJ2-6; D might be TRBD1 (5 bases). Germline values: CDR1 SGHTA, CDR2 FQGTGA. Between the trimmed V and J ends, which lost 3 bases and 0 bases, there was a span of 12 bases. The CDR3 covers 17 residues. The DNA of the CDR3 is TGTGCCAGCAGCTTCAACCAGGGAACCTCTGGGGCCAACGTCCTGACTTTC. Translating gives CASSFNQGTSGANVLTF.

The gene calls are TRBV12-5 and TRBJ1-2; D might be TRBD1 (5 bases). CDR1 is LGHNT, CDR2 FRNRAP, per germline. Trimming stripped 1 base from V and 5 bases from J, with 17 bases between. This CDR3 is 16 amino acids long. CDR3 loop: CASGLDLSGWEYGYTF. CDR3 DNA sequence: TGTGCTAGTGGTTTGGACTTGTCAGGGTGGGAGTATGGCTACACCTTC.

The chain joins TRBV6-5 to TRBJ2-4; D is unclear. Trimming shortened V by 4 bases and J by 10 bases, and 20 bases separated the two germline ends. The CDR3 totals 15 residues. Germline CDR1 MNHEY, CDR2 SVGAGI. The CDR3 reads CASSSLGPSEGIQYF. The CDR3 nucleotides are TGTGCCAGCAGTTCCCTTGGACCCTCAGAAGGGATTCAGTACTTC.

V is TRBV30 and J is TRBJ1-1; the D gene is possibly TRBD1 (5 bases). Germline V CDR1 and CDR2: GTSNPN, SVGIG (reference sequence). The CDR3 runs 13 residues. The V end lost 4 bases, the J end lost 1 base, and 10 bases lay between the germline ends. The CDR3 loop reads CAWTSRGNTEAFF. In DNA form, the CDR3 reads TGTGCCTGGACCAGTAGGGGGAACACTGAAGCTTTCTTT.

The rearrangement joins TRBV11-3 to TRBJ2-1; 11 bases align to TRBD2. V was clipped by 4 bases and J by 3 bases; unmatched bases: 11. This CDR3 contains 18 residues. Germline CDR1 is SGHNT and CDR2 is YENEEA. The CDR3 protein is CASSSGRVAGGLYNEQFF. CDR3 bases: TGTGCCAGCAGCTCGGGGAGGGTAGCGGGAGGGCTCTACAATGAGCAGTTCTTC.

This chain uses TRBV7-9 with TRBJ2-7; 7 bases map to TRBD1. J lost 5 bases, V lost 5 bases, and 12 bases had no gene match. The length of the CDR3 is 15 residues. Germline V gene lookup returns CDR1 SEHNR and CDR2 FQNEAQ (reference sequence). CDR3 region: CASSPLLTGIHEQYF. CDR3 coding DNA: TGTGCCAGCAGCCCTCTCCTGACAGGGATCCACGAGCAGTACTTC.

The chain carries TRBV19 and TRBJ1-4; no reliable D call. Germline V CDR1 and CDR2: LNHDA, SQIVND (reference sequence). Trimming took off 3 bases at V and 0 bases at J, with 8 bases between the two ends. This CDR3 is built from 15 residues. The CDR3 nucleotides read TGTGCCAGTAGTATGCCATATGCAACTAATGAAAAACTGTTTTTT. This translates into CASSMPYATNEKLFF.

This rearrangement joins TRBV30 to TRBJ2-5; tentatively, D is TRBD1 or TRBD2 (5 bases each). Germline CDR1 GTSNPN, CDR2 SVGIG (reference sequence). Trimming stripped 0 bases from V and 5 bases from J, with 16 bases between. CDR3 length: 15 amino acids. The CDR3 nucleotides are TGTGCCTGGAGTGTACGGGGACCGGAGCGGGAGACCCAGTACTTC. Its protein product is CAWSVRGPERETQYF.